The clone carrying this T cell receptor (beta chain) has just a few counts. Its antigen remains unknown. The entry originates in a study of T-cell memory formation after mild COVID-19. Study results and caveats: Later expanders leaned toward CD4+, whereas clones contracting from day 15 to 85 were balanced CD4/CD8.

A single record per CDR3 protein comes from TCRdb applying MiXCR to the 5' RACE reads. The sample holds 250,000 to 350,000 distinct CDR3 sequences; around 16% are singletons and the top ten take roughly 24%. The CDR3 loop spans 14 amino acids. V was cut by 6 bases and J by 4 bases, with 12 bases left in between. Germline loops: CDR1 LGHDT, CDR2 YNNKEL (reference sequence). The gene calls are TRBV3-1 and TRBJ2-2; D unresolved. This receptor was taken from a man aged 18 to 29 who had mild COVID-19 (a few samples of this study predate the infection). Cell type and time point are not known. The specimen was PBMCs or a T cell subset sorted from them (not recorded which). CDR3 nucleotide sequence: TGTGCCAGCAGTTTCAGACCGTCCACCGGGGAGCTGTTTTTT. Translating gives CASSFRPSTGELFF.